Sequencing of this TCR beta chain was carried out in a study of cytomegalovirus exposure and HLA in healthy donors (dated by TCRdb to the late 2010s). About the study as a whole: An earlier analysis of 587 of the donors reported approximately 300 Gb of sequence data and some 120 million unique TCR beta sequences from about 180 million T cells. The later analysis used no new phenotypic data to find candidate immune exposures, relying instead on TCR beta sequences and their occurrence across donors. HLA typing included class I and class II loci at four-digit resolution. The study aimed to test whether cataloging public T cell receptors could reveal signatures of past pathogen exposure. In addition to the first cohort of approximately 650 subjects, a separate validation cohort of approximately 120 different subjects was used. About 320 gigabases of sequencing data and tens of millions of unique TCR sequences were included in an early release covering 550 to 650 HLA-typed donors. Every discovery cohort repertoire had been produced on one sequencing platform. The T cell repertoires of several hundred subjects were profiled by immunosequencing and related to cytomegalovirus serostatus. Across some 400 genotyped donors of the cohort, an average of about 200,000 unique TCR beta nucleotide sequences per donor were sequenced, and around 19% of those sequences were non-productive. Because of strong linkage in the cohort, five DR-DQ haplotypes were treated as single units for association and clustering. To study patterns of TCR occurrence, a later analysis re-analyzed previously published TCR beta repertoires from several hundred donors and added high-resolution HLA genotyping. Typing coverage differed by locus: A, B, C, DRB1 and DQB1 were typed in about 620-640 donors, DQA1 in around 500, DPA1 in 600 to 610, and DPB1 in 472. A later genetic analysis took genome-wide SNP genotypes for about 55% of the 666 donors and used that subset as a discovery cohort. Donor age, sex, ethnicity and CMV serostatus were collected together with the repertoire data. An earlier analysis of approximately 580 of the donors used high-throughput TCR beta sequencing to judge whether each TCR beta V gene segment behaved as functional or pseudogenic. The study combined high-throughput TCR immunosequencing, statistical association of individual TCRs with disease status, and machine learning to predict cytomegalovirus infection status. The genetic ancestry cluster associated with self-reported Caucasian donors included 70% to 85% of the 398 genotyped donors. Points the paper makes about the study in general: Specific HLA alleles were associated with around 18,000 TCR beta sequences at a false discovery rate of 0.05 in a later analysis. Linkage disequilibrium might explain the correlated functional status among segregating V segments, but an unknown experimental factor could not be excluded. HLA typing was unavailable for some donors at each locus, so association tests used only the typed subset. Several of the top co-occurrence clusters appeared to be linked to parvovirus B19, influenza, CMV and Epstein-Barr virus, according to a later analysis. In a later analysis, HLA-associated TCR beta chains showed more clonal expansion and lower generation probabilities than non-associated chains that were equally common. Presence/absence analyses assumed roughly uniform sequencing depth across donors, an assumption that may not hold. The study listed 150 to 200 TCR beta chains as associated with cytomegalovirus. Only TCR beta chains were sequenced in this cohort, and the absence of alpha or paired-chain data limited detectable features. A further reported finding was that TCR beta sequences accurately predicted the HLA-A and HLA-B alleles for most subjects in the first cohort. In an earlier analysis of under 600 of the donors, most TCR beta V segments were observed in productive rearrangements about 90% or about 30% of the time, broadly matching IMGT annotations. The only immune exposure information available for the cohort was CMV serostatus. A later genetic analysis associated a missense DCLRE1C variant with V-gene and J-gene trimming of TCR beta chains, and an independent cohort replicated the association. In a later analysis, TCR association rates were found to vary across HLA loci, with the most associated TCRs seen for DRB1 alleles and the fewest for HLA-C alleles. In vitro tests confirmed that a few of the cytomegalovirus-associated TCR beta chains recognize cytomegalovirus antigens. Most TCR sequences were observed very rarely across donors, whereas some public TCRs were present in many individuals. Because counts were too low, some 17 rarely observed V segments, including chromosome 9 orphons, were left out of the earlier analysis of some 600 of the donors. According to a later genetic analysis, donors in an Asian-associated ancestry cluster had fewer N-insertions in productive TCRs than the approximately 630-donor mean. A later analysis found that most CMV-associated TCR beta chains appeared HLA-restricted, with HLA associations seemingly driven largely by CMV exposure. A cluster of highly shared sequence variants was judged likely to be a technical artifact of the sequencing pipeline. The 87-base-pair reads could not distinguish some IMGT-functional V segments, including TRBV6-2 and TRBV6-3, so those segments were excluded. Strong co-occurrence of HLA alleles, especially DR and DQ, made assigning TCR associations to individual alleles difficult. In both the original and validation cohorts, the classifier was reported to diagnose cytomegalovirus status with high specificity and sensitivity. According to the authors, the approach could potentially be generalized to other disease states and immunological phenotypes.

In total, 666 healthy bone marrow donors made up the cohort. All cohort members were sampled while nominally healthy, although unrecorded immune exposures were likely present. The donor tested CMV seronegative, placing the donor among the roughly 340 seronegative members of the cohort. A peripheral blood sample was collected from each donor, and TCR beta sequencing was performed on peripheral blood mononuclear cells. Genomic DNA extraction from the blood cell samples was performed with the Qiagen DNeasy Blood Extraction Kit. Concerning this clone itself: Which antigen it targets is not known. Per-base quality was not reported, and no clone a single base away is much larger than it.

Trimming leaves V shorter by 6 bases and J shorter by 3 bases, with the junction holding 8 bases beyond the gene matches. Spanning cysteine to phenylalanine, the CDR3 consists of 15 amino acids. Here the CDR3 DNA is all that survives: 45 bases in frame from base 1. The germline V gene sets CDR1 to SNHLY and CDR2 to FYNNEI. Libraries were built with the immunoSEQ multiplex PCR assay. A mixture of 60 forward primers for TCR Vbeta segments and 13 reverse primers for TCR Jbeta segments was used in the multiplex PCR. The CDR3 region of rearranged TCR beta genes was amplified from genomic DNA by a multiplex PCR assay. The amplified TCR beta libraries were sequenced on the Illumina HiSeq System as 87-base-pair reads. In the original analysis: In a later analysis, tens of millions of unique TCR beta chains were counted across the roughly 610 repertoires, and around 10 million of these chains were shared by at least two donors. Raw reads were error-corrected and collapsed into unique sequences with a nearest-neighbor algorithm that merged closely related sequences to remove PCR and sequencing errors. V, D and J gene segments were assigned by aligning CDR3 sequences to IMGT reference sequences. Each retained sequence needed at least a six-nucleotide match to both a V gene segment and a J gene segment. A rearrangement was called productive if the CDR3 had no stop codons and remained in frame with V and J, and every other rearrangement was called non-productive. CDR3 was defined by IMGT convention, running from the second conserved V-encoded cysteine to the conserved J-encoded phenylalanine. The earlier analysis of fewer than 700 of the donors excluded sequences that lacked an unambiguous match to a single V gene segment. In an earlier analysis of several hundred of the donors, a V segment was called functional when productive rearrangements were above 56.7%, and segregating when the standard deviation between donors exceeded 5%. A statistical classification framework was built to diagnose cytomegalovirus status from the catalog of TCR beta chain sequences. In a later analysis, V and J genes were assigned by comparing TCR nucleotide sequences against IMGT/GENE-DB human TR gene sequences. The TCRdist pipeline was used in a later analysis to assign CDR3 sequences and most-parsimonious VDJ recombination scenarios. In a later analysis, every TCR beta chain was defined by the combination of its CDR3 amino acid sequence and its V-gene family, and reads without a unique V-gene family were dropped. A later analysis removed 600 or so highly shared, low-generation-probability nucleotide sequences to deal with suspected cross-contamination and a sequencing artifact. For each public chain, a later analysis derived a clonal expansion index from normalized ranks of inferred template counts within each repertoire. Generation probabilities in a later analysis came from a VDJ recombination model fitted to out-of-frame rearrangements, and those results were checked against IGoR. In a later analysis, hypergeometric tests were used to score TCR-TCR, TCR-HLA and TCR-CMV co-occurrence, with a repertoire-size bias correction applied to TCR pairs. In a later analysis, false discovery rates were estimated by permuting HLA or CMV assignments 20 times. In a later analysis, co-occurring TCRs were grouped with DBSCAN, and TCRdist sequence similarity was added when clustering was performed within HLA-allele-positive subsets. Co-occurrence clustering excluded repertoires with fewer than 30,000 or more than 120,000 public chains, plus five with anomalous nucleotide sharing. In its TCRdb copy, this immuneACCESS table keeps in-frame sequences only and misses some clones. Where compared with another copy, unresolved V genes explain less than half of these, and the others have no known cause. V and J calls and clone size are those listed in that table; D and trimming were worked out from the DNA. For this sample there are over 150,000 clones; 70% to 85% appear just once. The ten largest clones capture 2% to 2.5% of the sample.

This sequence originates from a middle-aged man in good health and CMV-seronegative. The chain joins TRBV2 to TRBJ2-7, with 10 bases aligning to TRBD1. What was sequenced was PBMCs. CDR3 sequence: CASRPGTGVNYEQYF. DNA sequence: TGTGCCAGCAGGCCGGGGACAGGGGTGAACTACGAGCAGTACTTC.